This TCR beta chain was documented in a study of OX40 agonist ivuxolimab in advanced cancers. Study information: Subjects had a mean age of roughly 57 years, with a range of about 20 to 85; 82.7% were male. Anti-PD-1, anti-PD-L1 or anti-CTLA-4 therapy given earlier was allowed, and approximately 40% had some. Study-wide findings and caveats: Clones of CD4+ and CD8+ blood T cells grew by week 6 at doses of 0.1 to 3.0 mg/kg.

The CDR3 sequence is 13 residues long. V lost 2 bases and J 5 bases, leaving 9 bases between the germline ends. Germline assignment: CDR1 MNHEY and CDR2 SVGAGI. As regards this clone: Its antigen remains unidentified.

Sequenced by immunoSEQ multiplex PCR; TCRdb stores in-frame clones only, minus some. The sample lists about 46,000 clones; approximately 80% were seen once. The specimen comprised CD4+ or CD8+ T cells sorted from blood, sampled in a trial of the OX40 agonist ivuxolimab. The chain carries TRBV6-5 and TRBJ1-2, with no clear D. The sequence derives from an adult with an advanced solid tumor such as melanoma, head and neck, liver or kidney cancer. The CDR3 DNA is TGTGCCAGCAGTTACGATCTATGGTATGGCTACACCTTC. Protein sequence: CASSYDLWYGYTF.